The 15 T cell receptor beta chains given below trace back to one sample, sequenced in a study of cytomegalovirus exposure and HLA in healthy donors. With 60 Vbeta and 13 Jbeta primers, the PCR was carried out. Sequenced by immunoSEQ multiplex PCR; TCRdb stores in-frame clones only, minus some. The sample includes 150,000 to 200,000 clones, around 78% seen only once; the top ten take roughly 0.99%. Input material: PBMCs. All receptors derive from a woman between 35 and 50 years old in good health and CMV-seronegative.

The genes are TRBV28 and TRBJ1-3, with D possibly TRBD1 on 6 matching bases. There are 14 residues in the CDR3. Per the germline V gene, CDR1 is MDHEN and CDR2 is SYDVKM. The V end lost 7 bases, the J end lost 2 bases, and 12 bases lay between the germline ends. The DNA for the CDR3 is TGTGCCAGCAATCGACAGGCAGCTGGAAACACCATATATTTT. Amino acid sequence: CASNRQAAGNTIYF.

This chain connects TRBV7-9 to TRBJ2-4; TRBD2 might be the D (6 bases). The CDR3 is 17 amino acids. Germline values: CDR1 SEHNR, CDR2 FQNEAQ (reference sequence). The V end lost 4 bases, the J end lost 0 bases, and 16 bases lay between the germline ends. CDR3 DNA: TGTGCCAGCAGCTCCATCGGAGGGACTCTAGCCAAAAACATTCAGTACTTC. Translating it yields CASSSIGGTLAKNIQYF.

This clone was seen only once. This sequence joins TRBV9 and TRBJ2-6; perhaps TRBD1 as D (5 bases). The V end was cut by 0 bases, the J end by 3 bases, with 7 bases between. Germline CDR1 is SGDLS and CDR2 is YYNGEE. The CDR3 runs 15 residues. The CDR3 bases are TGTGCCAGCAGCGTAGCAGGGAATGGGGCCAACGTCCTGACTTTC. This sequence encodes CASSVAGNGANVLTF.

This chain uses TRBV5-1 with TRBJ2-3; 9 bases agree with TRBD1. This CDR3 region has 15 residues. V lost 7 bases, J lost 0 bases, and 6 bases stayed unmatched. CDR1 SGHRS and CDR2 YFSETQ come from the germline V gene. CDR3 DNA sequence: TGCGCCAGCGTCGAGGGGACAGGGAGCACAGATACGCAGTATTTT. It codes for CASVEGTGSTDTQYF.

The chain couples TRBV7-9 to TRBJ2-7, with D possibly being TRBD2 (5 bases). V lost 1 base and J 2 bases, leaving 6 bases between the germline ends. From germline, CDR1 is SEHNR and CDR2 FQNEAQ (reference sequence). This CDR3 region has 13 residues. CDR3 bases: TGTGCCAGCAGCTTAGGAGGGACCTACGAGCAGTACTTC. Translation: CASSLGGTYEQYF.

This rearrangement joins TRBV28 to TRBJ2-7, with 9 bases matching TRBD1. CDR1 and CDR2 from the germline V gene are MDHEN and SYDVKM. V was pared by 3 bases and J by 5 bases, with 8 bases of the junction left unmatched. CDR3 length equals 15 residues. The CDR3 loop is CASSFGGTGQDEQYF. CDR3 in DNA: TGTGCCAGCAGTTTCGGTGGGACAGGGCAGGACGAGCAGTACTTC.

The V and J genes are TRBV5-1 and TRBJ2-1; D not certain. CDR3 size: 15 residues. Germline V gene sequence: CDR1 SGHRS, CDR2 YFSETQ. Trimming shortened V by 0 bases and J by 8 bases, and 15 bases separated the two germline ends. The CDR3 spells CASSLGDFLIDEQFF. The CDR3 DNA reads TGCGCCAGCAGCTTGGGCGACTTCCTGATTGATGAGCAGTTCTTC.

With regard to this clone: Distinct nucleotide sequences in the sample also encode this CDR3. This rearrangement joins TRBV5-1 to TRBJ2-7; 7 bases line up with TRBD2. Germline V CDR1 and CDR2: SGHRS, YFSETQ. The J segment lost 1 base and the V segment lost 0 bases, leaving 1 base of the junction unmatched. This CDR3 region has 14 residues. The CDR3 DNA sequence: TGCGCCAGCAGCTTGGTGGGGGGGTCCTACGAGCAGTACTTC. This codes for CASSLVGGSYEQYF.

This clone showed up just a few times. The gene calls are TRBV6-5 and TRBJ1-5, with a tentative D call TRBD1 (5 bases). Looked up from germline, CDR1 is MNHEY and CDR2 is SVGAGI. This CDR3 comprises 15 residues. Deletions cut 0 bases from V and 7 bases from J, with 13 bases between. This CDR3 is CASSYSRGRDQPQHF. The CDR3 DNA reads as TGTGCCAGCAGTTACTCCCGGGGGAGGGACCAGCCCCAGCATTTT.

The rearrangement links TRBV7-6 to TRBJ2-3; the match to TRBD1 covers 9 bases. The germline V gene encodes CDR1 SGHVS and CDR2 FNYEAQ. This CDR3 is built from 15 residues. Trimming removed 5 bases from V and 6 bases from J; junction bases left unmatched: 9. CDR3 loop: CASSPWTGEGDTQYF. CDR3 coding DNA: TGTGCCAGCAGCCCGTGGACAGGGGAGGGGGATACGCAGTATTTT.

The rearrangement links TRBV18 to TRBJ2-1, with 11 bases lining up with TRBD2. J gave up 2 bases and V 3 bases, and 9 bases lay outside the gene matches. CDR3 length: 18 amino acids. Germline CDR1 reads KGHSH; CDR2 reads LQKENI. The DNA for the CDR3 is TGTGCCAGCTCACCGAACTTACTAGCGGGAGAGACCTACAATGAGCAGTTCTTC. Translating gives CASSPNLLAGETYNEQFF.

CDR3 loop: CASSSGHATDTQYF. In DNA, the CDR3 is TGTGCCAGCAGCTCGGGACATGCCACAGATACGCAGTATTTT. The V call is TRBV11-3, the J call TRBJ2-3, with D perhaps matching TRBD1 (6 bases). V was shortened by 4 bases and J by 2 bases, with 10 bases between the two germline ends. The CDR3 has 14 amino acids. The germline V gene has CDR1 SGHNT and CDR2 YENEEA.

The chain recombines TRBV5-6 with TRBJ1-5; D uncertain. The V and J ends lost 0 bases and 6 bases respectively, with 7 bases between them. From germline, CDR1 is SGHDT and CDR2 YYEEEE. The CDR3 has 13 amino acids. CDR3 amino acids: CASSLGEAQPQHF. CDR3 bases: TGTGCCAGCAGCTTGGGAGAGGCTCAGCCCCAGCATTTT.

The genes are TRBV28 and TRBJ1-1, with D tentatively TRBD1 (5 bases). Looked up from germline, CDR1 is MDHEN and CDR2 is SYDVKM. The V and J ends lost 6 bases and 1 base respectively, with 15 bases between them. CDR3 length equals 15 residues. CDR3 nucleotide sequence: TGTGCCAGCAGGCCGCAGGGAACGTCGAACACTGAAGCTTTCTTT. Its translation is CASRPQGTSNTEAFF. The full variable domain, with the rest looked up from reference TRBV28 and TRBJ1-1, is DVKVTQSSRYLVKRTGEKVFLECVQDMDHENMFWYRQDPGLGLRLIYFSYDVKMKEKGDIPEGYSVSREKKERFSLILESASTNQTSMYLCASRPQGTSNTEAFFGQGTRLTVV.

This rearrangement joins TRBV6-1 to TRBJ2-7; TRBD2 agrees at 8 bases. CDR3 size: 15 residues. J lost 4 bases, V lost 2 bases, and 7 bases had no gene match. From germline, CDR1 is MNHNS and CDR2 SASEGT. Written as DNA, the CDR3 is TGTGCCAGCAGTGAACGGGGGGGAGTAGGATACGAGCAGTACTTC. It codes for CASSERGGVGYEQYF.